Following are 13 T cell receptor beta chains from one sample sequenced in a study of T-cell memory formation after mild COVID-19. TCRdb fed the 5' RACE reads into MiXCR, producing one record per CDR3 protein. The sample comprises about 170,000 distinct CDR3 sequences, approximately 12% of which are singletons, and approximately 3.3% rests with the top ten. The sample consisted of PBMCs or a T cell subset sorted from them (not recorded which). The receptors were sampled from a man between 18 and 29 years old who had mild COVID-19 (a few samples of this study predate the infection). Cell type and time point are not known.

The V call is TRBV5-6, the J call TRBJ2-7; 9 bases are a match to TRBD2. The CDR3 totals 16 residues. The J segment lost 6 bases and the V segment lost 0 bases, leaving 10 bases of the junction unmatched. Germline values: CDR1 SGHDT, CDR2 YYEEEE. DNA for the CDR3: TGTGCCAGCAGCTTGGCCGGGAGCGGGGGGCCATCCGAGCAGTACGTC. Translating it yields CASSLAGSGGPSEQYV.

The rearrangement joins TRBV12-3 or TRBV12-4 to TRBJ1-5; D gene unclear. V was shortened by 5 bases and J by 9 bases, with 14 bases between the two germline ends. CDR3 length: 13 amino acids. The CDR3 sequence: CASSALVASPQHF. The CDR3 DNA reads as TGTGCCAGCAGTGCTCTAGTCGCGTCGCCCCAGCATTTT.

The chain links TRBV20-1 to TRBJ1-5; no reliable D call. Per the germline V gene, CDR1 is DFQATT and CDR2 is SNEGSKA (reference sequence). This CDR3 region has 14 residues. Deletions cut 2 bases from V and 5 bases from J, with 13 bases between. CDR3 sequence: CSARTRTGDQPQHF. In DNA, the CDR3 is TGCAGTGCTAGAACAAGGACCGGCGATCAGCCCCAGCATTTT.

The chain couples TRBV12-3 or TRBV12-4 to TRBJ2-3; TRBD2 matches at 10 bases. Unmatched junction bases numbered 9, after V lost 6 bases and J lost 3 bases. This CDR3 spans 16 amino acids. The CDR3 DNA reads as TGTGCCAGCAGAACTACAATAGCGGGGGGAACAGATACGCAGTATTTT. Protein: CASRTTIAGGTDTQYF.

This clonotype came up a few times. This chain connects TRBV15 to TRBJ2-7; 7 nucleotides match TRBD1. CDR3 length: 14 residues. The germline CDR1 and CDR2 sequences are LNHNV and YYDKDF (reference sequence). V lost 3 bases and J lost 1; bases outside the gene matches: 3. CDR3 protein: CATSRGDRSYEQYV. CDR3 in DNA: TGTGCCACCAGCAGGGGGGACAGATCCTACGAGCAGTACGTC.

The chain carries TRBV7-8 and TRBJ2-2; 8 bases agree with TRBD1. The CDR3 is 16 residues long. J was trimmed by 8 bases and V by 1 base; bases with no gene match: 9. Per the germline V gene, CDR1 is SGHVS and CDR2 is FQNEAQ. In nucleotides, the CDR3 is TGTGCCAGCAGCTTAGGCCGACAGGGGCCTCGGGGGGAGCTGTTTTTT. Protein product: CASSLGRQGPRGELFF.

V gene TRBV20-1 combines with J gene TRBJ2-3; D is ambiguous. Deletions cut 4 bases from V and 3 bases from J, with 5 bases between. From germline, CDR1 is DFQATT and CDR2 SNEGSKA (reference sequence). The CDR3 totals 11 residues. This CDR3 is CSAIRTDTQYF. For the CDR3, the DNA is TGCAGTGCTATCCGTACAGATACGCAGTATTTT.

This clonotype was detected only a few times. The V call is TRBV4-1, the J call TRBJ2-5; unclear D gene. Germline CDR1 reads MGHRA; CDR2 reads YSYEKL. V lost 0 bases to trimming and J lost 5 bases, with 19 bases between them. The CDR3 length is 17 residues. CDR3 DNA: TGCGCCAGCAGCCAAGAGTCCGCTAGATCGATTGTCGAGACCCAGTACTTC. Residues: CASSQESARSIVETQYF.

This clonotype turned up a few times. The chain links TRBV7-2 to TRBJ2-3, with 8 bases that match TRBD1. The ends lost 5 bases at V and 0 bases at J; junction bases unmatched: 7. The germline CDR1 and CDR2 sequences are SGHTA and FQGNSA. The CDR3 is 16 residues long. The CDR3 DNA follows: TGTGCCAGCAGCAGAAGACAGGGGACTAGCACAGATACGCAGTATTTT. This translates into CASSRRQGTSTDTQYF.

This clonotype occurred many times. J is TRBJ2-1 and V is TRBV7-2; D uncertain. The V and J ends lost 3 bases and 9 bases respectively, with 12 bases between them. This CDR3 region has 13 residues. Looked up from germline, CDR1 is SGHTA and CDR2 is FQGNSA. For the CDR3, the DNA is TGTGCCAGCAGCTTCGATGGGGTCGGTGAGCAGTTCTTC. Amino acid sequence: CASSFDGVGEQFF.

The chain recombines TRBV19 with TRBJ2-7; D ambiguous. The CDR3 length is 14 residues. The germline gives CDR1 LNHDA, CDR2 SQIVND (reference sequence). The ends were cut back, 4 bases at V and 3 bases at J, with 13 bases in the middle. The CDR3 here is CASSNGGGGYEQYF. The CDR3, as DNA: TGTGCCAGTAGTAACGGCGGCGGCGGCTACGAGCAGTACTTC.

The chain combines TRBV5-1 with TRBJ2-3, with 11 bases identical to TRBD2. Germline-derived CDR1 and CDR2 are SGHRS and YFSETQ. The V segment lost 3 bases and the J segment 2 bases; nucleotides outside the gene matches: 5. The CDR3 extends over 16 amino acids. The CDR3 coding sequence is TGCGCCAGCAGCTACGGGACTAGCGGCCCCACAGATACGCAGTATTTT. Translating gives CASSYGTSGPTDTQYF.

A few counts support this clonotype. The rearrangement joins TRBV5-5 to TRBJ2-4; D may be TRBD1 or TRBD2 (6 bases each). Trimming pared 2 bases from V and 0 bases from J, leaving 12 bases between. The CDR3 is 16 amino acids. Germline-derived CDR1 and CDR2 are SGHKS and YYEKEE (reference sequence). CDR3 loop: CASSFIGGLAKNIQYF. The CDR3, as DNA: TGTGCCAGCAGCTTTATAGGGGGGTTAGCCAAAAACATTCAGTACTTC.